This T cell receptor (beta chain) was captured by sequencing in a study of glioma-infiltrating T cells. Trimming left V 3 bases short and J 16 bases short, with 12 bases between. CDR1 SGHVS and CDR2 FQNEAQ come from the germline V gene. The CDR3 sequence is 11 residues long. TCR alpha and beta CDR3 regions were amplified from RNA using iRepertoire nested multiplex PCR. In TCRdb, the multiplex PCR reads were re-called with MiXCR into one record per CDR3 protein. The sample lists about 130,000 distinct CDR3 sequences; around 23% were seen once. This clonotype has a handful of counts. The antigen is undetermined. Overall study results and limits: Gliomas, especially low-grade, showed above-expected tissue-blood divergence; non-neoplastic patients showed below.

This TCR derives from a human donor with low-grade glioma or glioblastoma, undergoing nonglioma brain surgery, or in good health (not recorded which). Sequenced: glioma tissue, nonneoplastic brain tissue, or PBMCs (not recorded which). The gene calls are TRBV7-8 and TRBJ2-2, with D tentatively TRBD2 (6 bases). The CDR3 sequence: CASSFGTVWFF. The CDR3 DNA follows: TGTGCCAGCAGCTTCGGGACTGTATGGTTTTTT.